This T cell receptor beta chain appears in the sequencing data of a study of control samples from healthy donors and cancer patients. Germline loops: CDR1 SGHRS, CDR2 YFSETQ. The V end lost 2 bases, the J end lost 0 bases, and 8 bases lay between the germline ends. The CDR3 is 15 amino acids. Repertoires were generated with immunoSEQ multiplex PCR, while TCRdb's copy carries only in-frame clones and drops some. The sample carries about 120,000 clones, more than 70% recorded once. This clone has only a few counts. In the same sample, other DNA sequences code for this CDR3. The chain has TRBV5-1 and TRBJ2-2, with D possibly matching TRBD2 (6 bases). The clonotype was recovered from a woman in her 70s in good health. Input material: blood. The CDR3 loop is CASSLAGPNTGELFF. The CDR3 DNA sequence: TGCGCCAGCAGCTTAGCGGGTCCGAACACCGGGGAGCTGTTTTTT.